One sample yielded the 22 T cell receptor beta chains listed below, sequenced in a study of OX40 agonist ivuxolimab in advanced cancers. The table came from immunoSEQ multiplex PCR; TCRdb's copy has only in-frame clones and leaves some out. The repertoire holds roughly 100,000 clones, with approximately 81% as singletons. This specimen was CD4+ or CD8+ T cells sorted from blood, taken in a trial of the OX40 agonist ivuxolimab. The receptors come from an adult with an advanced solid tumor such as melanoma, head and neck, liver or kidney cancer.

The chain recombines TRBV28 with TRBJ1-1, with D perhaps TRBD1 (5 bases). CDR1 and CDR2 from the germline V gene are MDHEN and SYDVKM. Trimming pared 3 bases from V and 11 bases from J, leaving 22 bases between. The CDR3 spans 15 residues. DNA of the CDR3: TGTGCCAGCAGTTTGGAGGGGTTGGGCTCGGGCTGGGCTTTCTTT. This sequence encodes CASSLEGLGSGWAFF.

V usage is TRBV4-1 and J usage is TRBJ2-5; a weak D match, TRBD1 (5 bases). This CDR3 spans 14 amino acids. Trimming took 3 bases from V and 5 from J, leaving 13 bases between them. Germline V gene sequence: CDR1 MGHRA, CDR2 YSYEKL. The chain's CDR3 is CASSQRRVPETQYF. The CDR3 DNA reads TGCGCCAGCAGCCAGCGCAGGGTCCCCGAGACCCAGTACTTC.

This chain joins TRBV5-1 and TRBJ2-3; perhaps TRBD2 as D (5 bases). The CDR3 is 14 amino acids. V was cut by 0 bases and J by 5 bases, with 10 bases left in between. Germline CDR1 is SGHRS and CDR2 is YFSETQ. CDR3 sequence: CASSLGGQRDTQYF. The CDR3 DNA reads TGCGCCAGCAGCTTGGGAGGGCAAAGAGATACGCAGTATTTT.

This chain uses TRBV9 with TRBJ1-1; a weak D match, TRBD1 (5 bases). Trimming pared 4 bases from V and 2 bases from J, leaving 15 bases between. The germline V gene encodes CDR1 SGDLS and CDR2 YYNGEE. The CDR3 has 15 amino acids. CDR3 sequence: CASSISPGANTEAFF. The CDR3 nucleotides read TGTGCCAGCAGCATCTCCCCCGGGGCCAACACTGAAGCTTTCTTT.

The V call is TRBV29-1, the J call TRBJ1-1; D might be TRBD1 (6 bases). V lost 8 bases to trimming and J lost 1 base, with 14 bases between them. The germline V gene has CDR1 SQVTM and CDR2 ANQGSEA. The length of the CDR3 is 13 residues. The CDR3 DNA reads as TGCAGCTCTGAACAGGGCTGGAACACTGAAGCTTTCTTT. Its protein product is CSSEQGWNTEAFF.

The count of this clone is one. The chain combines TRBV5-4 with TRBJ1-2; tentatively, D is TRBD1 (5 bases). The CDR3 spans 13 residues. Per germline, CDR1 SGHNT and CDR2 YYREEE (reference sequence). Trimming stripped 1 base from V and 6 bases from J, with 10 bases between. CDR3 amino acids: CASSLQGTDGYTF. The CDR3 DNA reads TGTGCCAGCAGCTTGCAGGGAACTGATGGCTACACCTTC.

This chain connects TRBV6-1 to TRBJ2-5, with D maybe TRBD2 (6 bases). Germline CDR1 MNHNS, CDR2 SASEGT. CDR3 length equals 15 residues. Between the trimmed V and J ends, which lost 6 bases and 5 bases, there was a span of 19 bases. CDR3 DNA sequence: TGTGCCAGCAGAATCCAGGAGGGCGCCTGGGAGACCCAGTACTTC. Protein: CASRIQEGAWETQYF.

This clone has a handful of counts. The rearrangement uses TRBV19 and TRBJ2-1; 12 bases line up with TRBD2. The CDR3 is 13 residues long. Trimming took 5 bases from V and 9 from J; bases not matched to a gene: 2. CDR1 is LNHDA, CDR2 SQIVND, per germline (reference sequence). CDR3 nucleotides: TGTGCCAGTAGTGCGGGACTAGCGGGTGAGCAGTTCTTC. Its protein is CASSAGLAGEQFF.

This clone was seen only once. The chain uses TRBV5-1 and TRBJ2-3; TRBD1 might be the D (5 bases). Germline V gene sequence: CDR1 SGHRS, CDR2 YFSETQ. Trimming left V 1 base short and J 0 bases short, with 12 bases between. This CDR3 has 16 amino acids. CDR3 DNA: TGCGCCAGCAGCTTGACAGGACGCACTAGCACAGATACGCAGTATTTT. This sequence encodes CASSLTGRTSTDTQYF.

The genes are TRBV11-2 and TRBJ1-2; TRBD1 matches 7 bases. The J segment lost 4 bases and the V segment lost 3 bases, leaving 8 bases of the junction unmatched. Germline assignment: CDR1 SGHAT and CDR2 FQNNGV. This CDR3 is 15 amino acids long. The CDR3: CASSFYAGGGYGYTF. CDR3 nucleotide sequence: TGTGCCAGCAGCTTCTACGCAGGGGGAGGCTATGGCTACACCTTC.

The J gene is TRBJ2-2, the V gene TRBV18; D not resolved. Trimming shortened V by 2 bases and J by 6 bases, and 7 bases separated the two germline ends. The V gene's germline CDR1 is KGHSH and CDR2 LQKENI. The CDR3 contains 13 residues. The CDR3 sequence: CASSPMVAGELFF. The CDR3 region has the DNA TGTGCCAGCTCACCAATGGTGGCCGGGGAGCTGTTTTTT.

V gene TRBV10-2 combines with J gene TRBJ2-7; D is unclear. CDR3 length: 13 amino acids. The V end was cut by 9 bases, the J end by 0 bases, with 12 bases between. Germline V gene data show CDR1 as WSHSY and CDR2 as SAAADI. This chain's CDR3 is CASLNSDSYEQYV. The CDR3 DNA follows: TGCGCCAGTCTTAACAGCGACTCCTACGAGCAGTACGTC.

This sequence joins TRBV4-2 and TRBJ2-1; 9 nucleotides agree with TRBD2. Per the germline V gene, CDR1 is LGHNA and CDR2 is YNFKEQ. The CDR3 length is 15 residues. V was clipped by 3 bases and J by 6 bases; unmatched bases: 6. The DNA of the CDR3 is TGTGCCAGCAGCCAGAAAGCGGGGGGTTCCAATGAGCAGTTCTTC. Its translation: CASSQKAGGSNEQFF.

This chain uses TRBV29-1 with TRBJ2-7; 9 bases agree with TRBD1. Losses at the gene ends were 3 bases for V and 4 bases for J; bases not matched to a gene: 7. Germline V CDR1 and CDR2: SQVTM, ANQGSEA. This CDR3 has 14 amino acids. The CDR3 bases are TGCAGCGTTGAGGAGGGACAGGGTCATTACGAGCAGTACTTC. Residues: CSVEEGQGHYEQYF.

The chain employs TRBV4-2 and TRBJ1-6; D gene unclear. The length of the CDR3 is 14 residues. Germline values: CDR1 LGHNA, CDR2 YNFKEQ. V was shortened by 2 bases and J by 15 bases, with 17 bases between the two germline ends. As DNA, the CDR3 is TGTGCCAGCAGCCAAACAAGGGTAGGGCAGCACCTCCACTTT. This encodes CASSQTRVGQHLHF.

This chain joins TRBV10-3 and TRBJ1-4; D uncertain. CDR3 length equals 15 residues. The V end was cut by 0 bases, the J end by 8 bases, with 13 bases between. Germline CDR1 ENHRY, CDR2 SYGVKD. The CDR3 DNA is TGTGCCATCAGTGAGTCGGTGGCCAAAGGAGAAAAACTGTTTTTT. Amino acids: CAISESVAKGEKLFF.

About this clone itself: Within the sample, other DNA sequences also encode this same CDR3. V and J are TRBV28 and TRBJ1-3; D gene uncertain. The CDR3 loop spans 14 amino acids. Germline V gives CDR1 MDHEN, CDR2 SYDVKM. The V end lost 4 bases, the J end lost 0 bases, and 7 bases lay between the germline ends. This chain's CDR3 is CASSSGSSGNTIYF. CDR3 coding DNA: TGTGCCAGCAGTTCAGGCAGCTCTGGAAACACCATATATTTT. Filled out from reference TRBV28 and TRBJ1-3, the complete variable domain reads DVKVTQSSRYLVKRTGEKVFLECVQDMDHENMFWYRQDPGLGLRLIYFSYDVKMKEKGDIPEGYSVSREKKERFSLILESASTNQTSMYLCASSSGSSGNTIYFGEGSWLTVV.

V usage is TRBV5-1 and J usage is TRBJ1-1; D is perhaps TRBD1 (6 bases). This CDR3 is built from 15 residues. Germline CDR1 SGHRS, CDR2 YFSETQ. The ends were cut back, 0 bases at V and 0 bases at J, with 9 bases in the middle. The CDR3 sequence is CASSLVPGVNTEAFF. Written as DNA, the CDR3 is TGCGCCAGCAGCTTGGTGCCAGGGGTGAACACTGAAGCTTTCTTT.

V and J are TRBV10-3 and TRBJ1-3; 9 nucleotides agree with TRBD1. Germline loops: CDR1 ENHRY, CDR2 SYGVKD. V dropped 6 bases and J dropped 0; count of bases not matched to a gene: 6. The CDR3 spans 16 residues. The CDR3 here is CAISPGQGSSGNTIYF. The CDR3 nucleotides read TGTGCCATCAGCCCTGGACAGGGGAGCTCTGGAAACACCATATATTTT.

The rearrangement uses TRBV28 and TRBJ1-2; possibly TRBD1 for D (5 bases). Trimming took off 8 bases at V and 2 bases at J, with 12 bases between the two ends. Germline assignment: CDR1 MDHEN and CDR2 SYDVKM. The CDR3 length is 13 residues. The CDR3 sequence: CASDAGFNYGYTF. The DNA of the CDR3 is TGTGCCAGCGATGCAGGGTTCAACTATGGCTACACCTTC.

This clone was observed once. The J gene is TRBJ2-5, the V gene TRBV5-1; 10 bases match TRBD1. The V gene end was trimmed by 6 bases and the J gene end by 4 bases; junction bases not matched to a gene: 3. The germline V gene has CDR1 SGHRS and CDR2 YFSETQ. This CDR3 is 13 amino acids long. The chain's CDR3 is CASTRDRGETQYF. The CDR3 DNA follows: TGCGCCAGCACCCGGGACAGGGGAGAGACCCAGTACTTC. The whole variable domain, remainder taken from reference TRBV5-1 and TRBJ2-5, is KAGVTQTPRYLIKTRGQQVTLSCSPISGHRSVSWYQQTPGQGLQFLFEYFSETQRNKGNFPGRFSGRQFSNSRSEMNVSTLELGDSALYLCASTRDRGETQYFGPGTRLLVL.

The chain employs TRBV5-4 and TRBJ2-3; weak D call: TRBD1 (5 bases). CDR1 is SGHNT and CDR2 is YYREEE in the germline V gene (reference sequence). V was shortened by 0 bases and J by 0 bases, with 8 bases between the two germline ends. This CDR3 is built from 15 residues. The CDR3 region has the DNA TGTGCCAGCAGCTTGGGGGGCTCTAGCACAGATACGCAGTATTTT. Protein sequence: CASSLGGSSTDTQYF.